Each of the 30 T cell receptor beta chains below was sequenced from the same sample in a study of vaccination and CD4 T cells after COVID-19. Using its own MiXCR run on the PCR reads, TCRdb lists one record per CDR3 protein. The sample includes 20,000 to 25,000 distinct CDR3 sequences, roughly 56% of them seen just once. The input for sequencing was CD4+ T cells from blood, taken before SARS-CoV-2 vaccination. These receptors were collected from a human donor who had recovered from COVID-19.

The chain links TRBV25-1 to TRBJ2-3; TRBD2 is a possible D gene (5 bases). Germline-derived CDR1 and CDR2 are MGHDK and SYGVNS. Trimming pared 8 bases from V and 4 bases from J, leaving 19 bases between. The CDR3 length is 15 residues. The CDR3 loop reads CASPKLESDPDTQYF. For the CDR3, the DNA is TGTGCCAGCCCTAAACTAGAAAGCGATCCAGATACGCAGTATTTT. Together with reference TRBV25-1 and TRBJ2-3, the CDR3 gives the full variable domain: EADIYQTPRYLVIGTGKKITLECSQTMGHDKMYWYQQDPGMELHLIHYSYGVNSTEKGDLSSESTVSRIRTEHFPLTLESARPSHTSQYLCASPKLESDPDTQYFGPGTRLTVL.

The gene calls are TRBV7-9 and TRBJ2-3, with D possibly matching TRBD2 (5 bases). Germline loops: CDR1 SEHNR, CDR2 FQNEAQ (reference sequence). The V gene lost 1 base and the J gene lost 5 bases, with 16 bases spanning the gap. The CDR3 covers 16 residues. This CDR3 reads CASSLGASGAGDTQYF. CDR3 sequence (DNA): TGTGCCAGCAGCTTAGGAGCGTCCGGTGCGGGAGATACGCAGTATTTT.

In this sample, this clonotype turned up once. A junction boundary mismatches the germline segment, possibly from a read error. V is TRBV27 and J is TRBJ2-3, with 8 bases lining up with TRBD2. The germline CDR1 and CDR2 sequences are MNHEY and SMNVEV (reference sequence). The CDR3 length is 17 residues. CDR3 bases: TGTGCCAGCAGTTCCCGACAATTTTGGCGGGAGGCAGATACGCGGTATTTT. It yields the protein CASSSRQFWREADTRYF.

The CDR3 here is CSAPGPNYEQYF. The CDR3 coding sequence is TGCAGTGCCCCCGGCCCCAACTACGAGCAGTACTTC. V and J are TRBV20-1 and TRBJ2-7; D is unclear. V lost 6 bases to trimming and J lost 3 bases, with 12 bases between them. The CDR3 contains 12 residues. The V gene's germline CDR1 is DFQATT and CDR2 SNEGSKA (reference sequence).

The rearrangement joins TRBV7-2 to TRBJ2-2, with 8 bases that match TRBD2. CDR1 SGHTA and CDR2 FQGNSA come from the germline V gene. V lost 10 bases, J lost 1 base, and 20 bases stayed unmatched. The CDR3 covers 19 residues. This chain's CDR3 is CAKETGTSVAVKNTGELFF. The CDR3 nucleotides read TGTGCCAAAGAAACCGGGACTAGTGTAGCAGTGAAGAACACCGGGGAGCTGTTTTTT.

CDR3 sequence (DNA): TGTGCCAGCAGTCCTCTGGGCGGGACAGGGTTCGGCAATCAGCCCCAGCATTTT. It encodes CASSPLGGTGFGNQPQHF. The chain is built from TRBV6-1 and TRBJ1-5; 9 nucleotides match TRBD1. The CDR3 covers 18 residues. Germline V gives CDR1 MNHNS, CDR2 SASEGT. Trimming at V came to 5 bases and at J to 2 bases, leaving 13 bases not matched to a gene.

V usage is TRBV4-2 and J usage is TRBJ2-2; D not resolved. The CDR3 spans 15 residues. V dropped 1 base and J dropped 1 base, with 7 bases sitting between them. In germline, CDR1 is LGHNA, CDR2 YNFKEQ. The CDR3 DNA reads TGTGCCAGCAGCCAAGGTTTTGGGAACACCGGGGAGCTGTTTTTT. Amino acid sequence: CASSQGFGNTGELFF.

This chain joins TRBV12-3 or TRBV12-4 and TRBJ1-2; a possible D gene is TRBD1 (6 bases). The germline V and J ends were trimmed by 10 bases and 0 bases, with 18 bases remaining between them. The CDR3 is 15 residues long. DNA for the CDR3: TGTGCCACGTGGGGGGGCCGCCAGACTAACTATGGCTACACCTTC. Translated, it gives CATWGGRQTNYGYTF.

The V call is TRBV6-2 or TRBV6-3, the J call TRBJ2-7; the D is unclear. The CDR3 spans 13 residues. Per the germline V gene, CDR1 is MNHEY and CDR2 is SVGEGT. Trimming pared 0 bases from V and 4 bases from J, leaving 7 bases between. The CDR3 nucleotides are TGTGCCAGCAGTTACTCAAAAGCATACGAGCAGTACTTC. Translating gives CASSYSKAYEQYF.

This chain connects TRBV6-2 or TRBV6-3 to TRBJ2-7, with TRBD1 identical over 8 bases. The germline V gene encodes CDR1 MNHEY and CDR2 SVGEGT. There are 14 residues in the CDR3. J lost 3 bases, V lost 6 bases, and 7 bases had no gene match. The CDR3 bases are TGTGCCAGCAGCCCCTGGACAGGGAACTACGAGCAGTACTTC. This codes for CASSPWTGNYEQYF.

V gene TRBV11-2 combines with J gene TRBJ2-3; D is unresolved. The CDR3 consists of 12 residues. V lost 3 bases, J lost 6 bases, and 7 bases lay in between. The germline gives CDR1 SGHAT, CDR2 FQNNGV. The DNA for the CDR3 is TGTGCCAGCAGCTTGAACATGGATACGCAGTATTTT. Encoded protein: CASSLNMDTQYF.

The chain uses TRBV20-1 and TRBJ2-3; 8 positions agree with TRBD2. The CDR3 runs to 17 residues. CDR1 and CDR2 (germline): DFQATT, SNEGSKA (reference sequence). The J segment lost 3 bases and the V segment lost 6 bases, leaving 17 bases of the junction unmatched. The CDR3 DNA sequence: TGCAGTGCCGAATTCTCAATGCGGGAGGTCGGGACAGATACGCAGTATTTT. Translated: CSAEFSMREVGTDTQYF.

The rearrangement links TRBV11-3 to TRBJ1-1, with D possibly matching TRBD1 (6 bases). Trimming took 0 bases from V and 6 from J, leaving 14 bases between them. This CDR3 is built from 15 residues. Germline assignment: CDR1 SGHNT and CDR2 YENEEA. The CDR3 DNA sequence: TGTGCCAGCAGCTTAGATTGGGCAGGGGAGCCTGAAGCTTTCTTT. It translates to CASSLDWAGEPEAFF.

The V call is TRBV6-1, the J call TRBJ2-1, with TRBD2 matching 14 bases. The germline CDR1 and CDR2 sequences are MNHNS and SASEGT. CDR3 length equals 17 residues. J lost 4 bases, V lost 3 bases, and 5 bases had no gene match. DNA for the CDR3: TGTGCCAGCAGTGACGGACTAGCGGGAGGAGGGTACAATGAGCAGTTCTTC. Residues: CASSDGLAGGGYNEQFF.

To note about this clonotype: The conserved closing phenylalanine or tryptophan is absent in this CDR3, likely reflecting a read error. The rearrangement joins TRBV27 to TRBJ1-2, with 7 positions matching TRBD1. The germline V gene has CDR1 MNHEY and CDR2 SMNVEV (reference sequence). V was clipped by 6 bases and J by 4 bases; unmatched bases: 2. The CDR3 length is 12 residues. The CDR3 here is CASSRQGYGYTL. CDR3 in DNA: TGTGCCAGCAGCAGACAGGGCTATGGCTACACCCTC.

This clonotype was recorded a few times. The chain couples TRBV19 to TRBJ1-5; D gene unclear. Germline CDR1 and CDR2: LNHDA and SQIVND (reference sequence). The ends were cut back, 3 bases at V and 0 bases at J, with 6 bases in the middle. This CDR3 has 14 residues. This chain's CDR3 is CASSIGHSNQPQHF. For the CDR3, the DNA is TGTGCCAGTAGTATTGGGCATAGCAATCAGCCCCAGCATTTT.

This rearrangement joins TRBV20-1 to TRBJ2-3; D gene ambiguous. CDR3 length: 11 residues. The germline V gene encodes CDR1 DFQATT and CDR2 SNEGSKA (reference sequence). V was clipped by 2 bases and J by 6 bases, with 6 bases between them. Here the CDR3 reads CSARFLDTQYF. For the CDR3, the DNA is TGCAGTGCTAGATTTCTGGATACGCAGTATTTT.

This clonotype occurred once. This chain connects TRBV19 to TRBJ1-1; D gene unclear. Germline values: CDR1 LNHDA, CDR2 SQIVND (reference sequence). CDR3 length equals 11 residues. Trimming pared 4 bases from V and 4 bases from J, leaving 4 bases between. This CDR3 reads CASSTITEAFF. The CDR3 region has the DNA TGTGCCAGTAGTACAATCACTGAAGCTTTCTTT.

V and J are TRBV2 and TRBJ1-2; TRBD1 matches 11 bases. This CDR3 is built from 14 residues. Germline trimming cut 8 bases from V and 2 bases from J; bases unmatched to any gene: 4. Per germline, CDR1 SNHLY and CDR2 FYNNEI. The CDR3 coding sequence is TGTGCCAGCGATTGGACAGGGGGCAACTATGGCTACACCTTC. Translation: CASDWTGGNYGYTF.

V usage is TRBV20-1 and J usage is TRBJ1-5; possibly TRBD1 for D (6 bases). The CDR3 is made up of 14 amino acids. Germline V gives CDR1 DFQATT, CDR2 SNEGSKA (reference sequence). V gave up 5 bases and J gave up 2 bases, with 13 bases separating them. CDR3 sequence: CSALGGAGNQPQHF. The CDR3 nucleotides read TGCAGTGCTCTCGGGGGGGCTGGCAATCAGCCCCAGCATTTT.

To note about this clonotype: Sequence at one end of the junction differs from germline and may be a read error. The CDR3 DNA reads TGTGCCAGCGGTTACTTGACTAGCGGGACCTACAATGAGCAGTTCTTC. It codes for CASGYLTSGTYNEQFF. The V call is TRBV6-5, the J call TRBJ2-1; 11 bases align to TRBD2. The V gene's germline CDR1 is MNHEY and CDR2 SVGAGI. This CDR3 is built from 16 residues.

The chain is built from TRBV9 and TRBJ1-5; TRBD1 might be the D (6 bases). Germline V gene data show CDR1 as SGDLS and CDR2 as YYNGEE. The CDR3 is 15 amino acids. The ends were cut back, 0 bases at V and 3 bases at J, with 10 bases in the middle. The CDR3 sequence is CASSVETGPNQPQHF. DNA for the CDR3: TGTGCCAGCAGCGTAGAAACAGGGCCCAATCAGCCCCAGCATTTT.

V gene TRBV24-1 combines with J gene TRBJ2-1; D is tentatively TRBD1 or TRBD2 (5 bases each). V lost 0 bases, J lost 5 bases, and 19 bases lay in between. Germline assignment: CDR1 KGHDR and CDR2 SFDVKD. This CDR3 has 18 residues. DNA of the CDR3: TGTGCCACCAGTGATTTGAGCCCTTACCCCGGGACCCACAATGAGCAGTTCTTC. It translates to CATSDLSPYPGTHNEQFF.

CDR3 bases: TGCAGTGCTAGGGAGACAGCCCGTGGCTACGAGCAGTACTTC. This translates into CSARETARGYEQYF. The chain recombines TRBV20-1 with TRBJ2-7; D is possibly TRBD1 (5 bases). The CDR3 is 14 residues long. Trimming took 3 bases from V and 3 from J, leaving 15 bases between them. Germline V gene sequence: CDR1 DFQATT, CDR2 SNEGSKA (reference sequence).

The V gene is TRBV19, the J gene TRBJ2-6; D may be TRBD1 (5 bases). Trimming shortened V by 3 bases and J by 3 bases, and 9 bases separated the two germline ends. There are 15 residues in the CDR3. Germline CDR1 reads LNHDA; CDR2 reads SQIVND (reference sequence). The CDR3 DNA sequence: TGTGCCAGTAGTATTTTAGGGGTTGGGGCCAACGTCCTGACTTTC. This codes for CASSILGVGANVLTF.

The J gene is TRBJ2-1, the V gene TRBV28; 10 nucleotides align to TRBD1. The trim removed 1 base at V and 8 bases at J, leaving 8 bases unmatched. Germline V lookup: CDR1 MDHEN, CDR2 SYDVKM. The CDR3 loop spans 16 amino acids. The chain's CDR3 is CASSLYRDRGSYEQFF. The CDR3 region has the DNA TGTGCCAGCAGTTTATACCGGGACAGGGGTTCTTATGAGCAGTTCTTC.

The rearrangement joins TRBV7-2 to TRBJ2-2; 7 bases line up with TRBD1. The trim removed 6 bases at V and 1 base at J, leaving 5 bases unmatched. CDR1 and CDR2 from the germline V gene are SGHTA and FQGNSA. The length of the CDR3 is 15 residues. The CDR3 loop is CASSSRTGNTGELFF. The CDR3 DNA reads as TGTGCCAGCAGTTCGCGGACAGGGAACACCGGGGAGCTGTTTTTT.

This clonotype was picked up one time. The chain links TRBV2 to TRBJ1-2; no firm D call. Trimming removed 3 bases from V and 4 bases from J, with 15 bases in between. The CDR3 loop spans 15 amino acids. From germline, CDR1 is SNHLY and CDR2 FYNNEI. CDR3 bases: TGTGCCAGCAGTGATCTTCCCCGACGGGGCTATGGCTACACCTTC. Its translation: CASSDLPRRGYGYTF.

There are a few counts of this clonotype. The chain combines TRBV4-1 with TRBJ2-5; D unresolved. Germline CDR1 and CDR2: MGHRA and YSYEKL. The CDR3 covers 14 residues. Trimming removed 1 base at V and 1 base at J, with 7 bases between. CDR3 loop: CASSQVSPQETQYF. CDR3 in DNA: TGCGCCAGCAGCCAAGTGTCTCCCCAAGAGACCCAGTACTTC.

The chain combines TRBV7-3 with TRBJ1-3; D call uncertain. Germline-derived CDR1 and CDR2 are SGHTA and FQGTGA. The CDR3 runs 16 residues. Trimming shortened V by 5 bases and J by 4 bases, and 18 bases separated the two germline ends. The CDR3: CASSANPGLAGNTIYF. CDR3 in DNA: TGTGCCAGCAGCGCAAACCCCGGGCTCGCCGGAAACACCATATATTTT.